A single sample is the source of the 25 T cell receptor beta chains below, sequenced in a study of T cells after yellow fever vaccination. A single record per CDR3 protein comes from TCRdb applying MiXCR to the 5' RACE reads. In the table there are around 230,000 distinct CDR3 sequences, about 7% of which are singletons. Sample: CD4+ T cells sorted from PBMCs, taken on the day of the yellow fever booster vaccination. These receptors were collected from a young man who received the YFV17D yellow fever vaccine.

This chain connects TRBV7-2 to TRBJ2-7; the match to TRBD2 covers 15 bases. The CDR3 spans 16 residues. V dropped 4 bases and J dropped 9; count of bases not matched to a gene: 10. Germline V CDR1 and CDR2: SGHTA, FQGNSA. CDR3 amino acids: CASSSPGLAGGQGQYF. The CDR3 DNA follows: TGTGCCAGCAGCTCCCCCGGACTAGCGGGAGGGCAGGGGCAGTACTTC.

This clonotype showed up many times. The CDR3 is CASNPEAGGRYEQYF. The CDR3 nucleotides read TGCGCCAGCAACCCTGAGGCGGGAGGGCGGTACGAGCAGTACTTC. This chain uses TRBV5-1 with TRBJ2-7, with 9 bases lining up with TRBD2. The CDR3 contains 15 residues. Trimming removed 6 bases from V and 4 bases from J; junction bases left unmatched: 11. Germline CDR1 and CDR2: SGHRS and YFSETQ.

The V and J genes are TRBV5-1 and TRBJ2-5; D is undetermined. The CDR3 has 13 residues. Per the germline V gene, CDR1 is SGHRS and CDR2 is YFSETQ. Trimming removed 1 base at V and 3 bases at J, with 7 bases between. This CDR3 reads CASSLTRKETQYF. The CDR3 nucleotides read TGCGCCAGCAGCTTGACGCGCAAAGAGACCCAGTACTTC. Using reference TRBV5-1 and TRBJ2-5 for the parts outside the CDR3, the full variable domain is KAGVTQTPRYLIKTRGQQVTLSCSPISGHRSVSWYQQTPGQGLQFLFEYFSETQRNKGNFPGRFSGRQFSNSRSEMNVSTLELGDSALYLCASSLTRKETQYFGPGTRLLVL.

This clonotype came up many times. The gene calls are TRBV7-3 and TRBJ2-5, with D unresolved. The CDR3 has 13 amino acids. The germline V and J ends were trimmed by 2 bases and 1 base, with 5 bases remaining between them. The germline V gene has CDR1 SGHTA and CDR2 FQGTGA. For the CDR3, the DNA is TGTGCCAGCAGCTTATCTCCCCAAGAGACCCAGTACTTC. It specifies CASSLSPQETQYF.

This clonotype was seen a handful of times. This chain connects TRBV4-3 to TRBJ2-7; D may match TRBD1 or TRBD2 (5 bases each). Per the germline V gene, CDR1 is LGHNA and CDR2 is YSLEER. This CDR3 spans 17 amino acids. The V and J ends lost 4 bases and 1 base respectively, with 20 bases between them. The CDR3 region has the DNA TGCGCCAGCAGCCGTACCTCAGGGTCGGGAAATTCCTACGAGCAGTACTTC. It is translated as CASSRTSGSGNSYEQYF.

This clonotype turned up a few times. CDR3 amino acids: CSATSLYSGSWYEQYF. For the CDR3, the DNA is TGCAGTGCTACCTCCCTCTACAGCGGGAGTTGGTACGAGCAGTACTTC. The chain uses TRBV20-1 and TRBJ2-7; 8 nucleotides line up with TRBD2. The CDR3 totals 16 residues. V dropped 4 bases and J dropped 4; count of bases not matched to a gene: 15. CDR1 and CDR2 from the germline V gene are DFQATT and SNEGSKA (reference sequence).

The sample holds many counts of this clonotype. V and J are TRBV2 and TRBJ2-1; D is unresolved. The germline CDR1 and CDR2 sequences are SNHLY and FYNNEI. V was trimmed by 3 bases and J by 15 bases, leaving 15 bases between them. There are 12 residues in the CDR3. CDR3: CASSDRSAMLFF. The CDR3 nucleotides read TGTGCCAGCAGTGATAGGAGCGCTATGCTGTTCTTC.

This clonotype turned up a few times. This chain links TRBV7-9 with TRBJ1-1; D remains ambiguous. V was trimmed by 3 bases and J by 2 bases, leaving 10 bases between them. CDR1 SEHNR and CDR2 FQNEAQ come from the germline V gene (reference sequence). The CDR3 spans 14 residues. CDR3 sequence reads: CASSFVTLNTEAFF. CDR3 in DNA: TGTGCCAGCAGCTTTGTAACCCTCAACACTGAAGCTTTCTTT. Combining the CDR3 with reference TRBV7-9 and TRBJ1-1 gives the whole variable domain DTGVSQNPRHKITKRGQNVTFRCDPISEHNRLYWYRQTLGQGPEFLTYFQNEAQLEKSRLLSDRFSAERPKGSFSTLEIQRTEQGDSAMYLCASSFVTLNTEAFFGQGTRLTVV.

The sample holds one count of this clonotype. A read error may be the cause here, since a much bigger clone is one base away. This chain uses TRBV19 with TRBJ2-6; D gene ambiguous. The CDR3 contains 14 residues. Germline values: CDR1 LNHDA, CDR2 SQIVND (reference sequence). Trimming removed 10 bases at V and 2 bases at J, with 12 bases between. CDR3 amino acids: CATKTRAGANVLTF. The DNA of the CDR3 is TGTGCCACGAAAACCCGCGCTGGGGCCAACGTCCTGACTTTC.

The chain links TRBV7-2 to TRBJ2-3, with D unclear. The CDR3 runs 12 residues. The V end was cut by 5 bases, the J end by 6 bases, with 9 bases between. CDR1 is SGHTA and CDR2 is FQGNSA in the germline V gene. The CDR3 DNA reads as TGTGCCAGCAGCCCACATCCGGATACGCAGTATTTT. The encoded protein is CASSPHPDTQYF. Full variable domain (remainder filled in from reference TRBV7-2 and TRBJ2-3): GAGVSQSPSNKVTEKGKDVELRCDPISGHTALYWYRQSLGQGLEFLIYFQGNSAPDKSGLPSDRFSAERTGGSVSTLTIQRTQQEDSAVYLCASSPHPDTQYFGPGTRLTVL.

This clonotype showed up many times. The chain has TRBV7-2 and TRBJ2-1, with D unclear. Deletions cut 0 bases from V and 3 bases from J, with 6 bases between. Germline V CDR1 and CDR2: SGHTA, FQGNSA. The CDR3 length is 14 residues. CDR3 residues: CASSLAELYNEQFF. CDR3 nucleotides: TGTGCCAGCAGCTTAGCTGAGCTCTACAATGAGCAGTTCTTC.

This clonotype was counted many times. The genes are TRBV29-1 and TRBJ2-7; TRBD2 might be the D (6 bases). Germline CDR1 is SQVTM and CDR2 is ANQGSEA. V lost 7 bases to trimming and J lost 2 bases, with 12 bases between them. The CDR3 runs 12 residues. The CDR3 reads CSGGDGPYEQYF. CDR3 coding DNA: TGCAGCGGGGGGGACGGGCCCTACGAGCAGTACTTC.

This clonotype has ten or more counts. CDR3 protein: CAISKTDTQYF. The CDR3 DNA reads as TGTGCCATCAGTAAGACAGATACGCAGTATTTT. The chain has TRBV10-3 and TRBJ2-3; D call uncertain. From germline, CDR1 is ENHRY and CDR2 SYGVKD. This CDR3 has 11 amino acids. V was shortened by 5 bases and J by 3 bases, with 3 bases between the two germline ends.

This clonotype was observed a few times. The rearrangement joins TRBV28 to TRBJ1-1, with a tentative D call TRBD1 (6 bases). V lost 8 bases, J lost 1 base, and 14 bases lay in between. CDR1 is MDHEN and CDR2 is SYDVKM in the germline V gene. This CDR3 region has 14 residues. Written as DNA, the CDR3 is TGTGCCAGCGGGGTCGGGACATGGAACACTGAAGCTTTCTTT. It specifies CASGVGTWNTEAFF.

This clonotype has ten or more counts. The genes are TRBV27 and TRBJ2-7, with a tentative D call TRBD2 (5 bases). Germline V lookup: CDR1 MNHEY, CDR2 SMNVEV (reference sequence). V dropped 5 bases and J dropped 3 bases, with 29 bases sitting between them. The length of the CDR3 is 19 residues. CDR3 residues: CASSLRPNRVHTGGYEQYF. CDR3 nucleotides: TGTGCCAGCAGTCTACGGCCCAATAGGGTTCACACTGGAGGCTACGAGCAGTACTTC.

The V gene is TRBV30, the J gene TRBJ2-7, with 8 bases matching TRBD2. The CDR3 is 14 residues long. CDR1 is GTSNPN, CDR2 SVGIG, per germline (reference sequence). Unmatched junction bases numbered 7, after V lost 3 bases and J lost 3 bases. The CDR3 sequence: CAWRLAGNFYEQYF. In DNA form, the CDR3 reads TGTGCCTGGAGATTAGCGGGAAACTTCTACGAGCAGTACTTC.

This rearrangement joins TRBV19 to TRBJ2-7; no reliable D call. V was shortened by 0 bases and J by 2 bases, with 14 bases between the two germline ends. The CDR3 totals 16 residues. Germline assignment: CDR1 LNHDA and CDR2 SQIVND (reference sequence). The CDR3 DNA sequence: TGTGCCAGTAGTATAGAAGGACGGCCCGGAGCCTACGAGCAGTACTTC. Translating gives CASSIEGRPGAYEQYF.

This clonotype appeared many times. The chain joins TRBV7-9 to TRBJ2-1, with D possibly TRBD2 on 6 matching bases. V was pared by 5 bases and J by 8 bases, with 22 bases between. Germline CDR1 and CDR2: SEHNR and FQNEAQ (reference sequence). The length of the CDR3 is 16 residues. Written as DNA, the CDR3 is TGTGCCAGCAGCGGTCAAGGCGGGACGGTGAGAGATGAGCAGTTCTTC. It specifies CASSGQGGTVRDEQFF. The full variable domain, in which reference TRBV7-9 and TRBJ2-1 provide the parts outside the CDR3, is DTGVSQNPRHKITKRGQNVTFRCDPISEHNRLYWYRQTLGQGPEFLTYFQNEAQLEKSRLLSDRFSAERPKGSFSTLEIQRTEQGDSAMYLCASSGQGGTVRDEQFFGPGTRLTVL.

The chain joins TRBV7-2 to TRBJ2-1; 7 positions match TRBD1. J lost 3 bases, V lost 4 bases, and 6 bases had no gene match. This CDR3 contains 15 residues. Germline V gene sequence: CDR1 SGHTA, CDR2 FQGNSA. DNA of the CDR3: TGTGCCAGCAGCTCTTCCGGGACAGACTACAATGAGCAGTTCTTC. This sequence encodes CASSSSGTDYNEQFF. Combining the CDR3 with reference TRBV7-2 and TRBJ2-1 gives the whole variable domain GAGVSQSPSNKVTEKGKDVELRCDPISGHTALYWYRQSLGQGLEFLIYFQGNSAPDKSGLPSDRFSAERTGGSVSTLTIQRTQQEDSAVYLCASSSSGTDYNEQFFGPGTRLTVL.

This clonotype was recorded a few times. The chain uses TRBV19 and TRBJ2-1, with D perhaps TRBD1 or TRBD2 (5 bases each). V was cut by 3 bases and J by 7 bases, with 13 bases left in between. This CDR3 is 14 amino acids long. Germline assignment: CDR1 LNHDA and CDR2 SQIVND (reference sequence). The CDR3 nucleotides are TGTGCCAGTAGTATCCGGGACCCTTTGAATGAGCAGTTCTTC. Encoded protein: CASSIRDPLNEQFF. The whole variable domain, filled in from reference TRBV19 and TRBJ2-1, reads DGGITQSPKYLFRKEGQNVTLSCEQNLNHDAMYWYRQDPGQGLRLIYYSQIVNDFQKGDIAEGYSVSREKKESFPLTVTSAQKNPTAFYLCASSIRDPLNEQFFGPGTRLTVL.

J is TRBJ2-3 and V is TRBV4-3, with TRBD2 matching 7 bases. This CDR3 region has 15 residues. The germline CDR1 and CDR2 sequences are LGHNA and YSLEER. V dropped 1 base and J dropped 7; count of bases not matched to a gene: 8. This CDR3 reads CASSQVAGLRNTQYF. The CDR3 DNA reads as TGCGCCAGCAGCCAAGTTGCGGGACTACGGAATACGCAGTATTTT.

The chain couples TRBV7-2 to TRBJ2-2, with 9 bases that match TRBD2. The CDR3 is 16 amino acids. From germline, CDR1 is SGHTA and CDR2 FQGNSA. V gave up 6 bases and J gave up 0 bases; unmatched junction bases: 5. This CDR3 is CASRPTSGANTGELFF. In DNA form, the CDR3 reads TGTGCCAGCAGGCCGACTAGCGGAGCGAACACCGGGGAGCTGTTTTTT.

The J gene is TRBJ1-4, the V gene TRBV15; tentatively, D is TRBD1 (5 bases). V shed 0 bases and J shed 5 bases, with 10 bases lying between them. There are 15 residues in the CDR3. The germline gives CDR1 LNHNV, CDR2 YYDKDF (reference sequence). The CDR3 DNA reads TGTGCCACCAGCAGAGATTCAGGGCCAAATGAAAAACTGTTTTTT. It translates to CATSRDSGPNEKLFF.

This clonotype came up a few times. As DNA, the CDR3 is TGCGCCAGCAGTCAATCGGGAACAGGCCCTGAAGCTTTCTTT. This translates into CASSQSGTGPEAFF. This chain links TRBV23-1 with TRBJ1-1; TRBD1 might be the D (5 bases). TRBV23-1 is labeled an ORF, and its function is uncertain. V gave up 0 bases and J gave up 6 bases, with 11 bases separating them. This CDR3 region has 14 residues.

The J gene is TRBJ2-1, the V gene TRBV7-2; 13 nucleotides line up with TRBD2. CDR1 is SGHTA, CDR2 FQGNSA, per germline. The CDR3 runs to 16 residues. V lost 5 bases and J lost 8; bases outside the gene matches: 9. The chain's CDR3 is CASSPWTSGSRYEQFF. The DNA of the CDR3 is TGTGCCAGCAGCCCCTGGACTAGCGGGAGTCGGTATGAGCAGTTCTTC.